One and the same sample provided the 21 T cell receptor beta chains below, sequenced in a study of T cells in Graves' hyperthyroidism and ophthalmopathy. The investigators amplified TCR beta CDR3 regions from RNA transcripts. First-round RT-PCR of the TCR CDR3 relied on the HTBI primer set. TCRdb redid the calling of the multiplex PCR reads with MiXCR, one entry per CDR3 protein. Of about 500,000 distinct CDR3 sequences listed, approximately 16% are singletons. Material for sequencing was blood. All receptors derive from a woman between 18 and 29 years old with Graves' hyperthyroidism.

This clonotype was observed at least ten times. This chain links TRBV6-1 with TRBJ1-1, with 8 bases fitting TRBD1. J gave up 3 bases and V 4 bases, and 13 bases lay outside the gene matches. CDR1 and CDR2 from the germline V gene are MNHNS and SASEGT. This CDR3 has 17 residues. The CDR3 loop is CASSGRGRKTAYTEAFF. The CDR3 DNA sequence: TGTGCCAGCAGTGGCAGGGGGCGAAAGACTGCGTACACTGAAGCTTTCTTT.

Details on this clonotype: A much larger clone is a single base away; this may be a read error. The CDR3 is CASSASVGSNQPLHF. For the CDR3, the DNA is TGTGCCAGCAGCGCCTCGGTGGGGAGCAATCAGCCCCTGCATTTT. This chain links TRBV11-2 with TRBJ1-5; no definite D call. CDR3 size: 15 residues. Germline CDR1 reads SGHAT; CDR2 reads FQNNGV.

This sequence joins TRBV6-2 or TRBV6-3 and TRBJ1-2, with unresolved D. Trimming shortened V by 7 bases and J by 0 bases, and 15 bases separated the two germline ends. This CDR3 spans 15 amino acids. Germline CDR1 and CDR2: MNHEY and SVGEGT. CDR3 region: CASNPSGRTNYGYTF. CDR3 in DNA: TGTGCCAGCAATCCTTCCGGGAGGACTAACTATGGCTACACCTTC.

The chain carries TRBV2 and TRBJ1-4, with D uncertain. The V end was cut by 3 bases, the J end by 3 bases, with 5 bases between. The CDR3 covers 13 residues. In germline, CDR1 is SNHLY, CDR2 FYNNEI. Here the CDR3 reads CASSDNPNEKLFF. CDR3 in DNA: TGTGCCAGCAGTGATAATCCTAATGAAAAACTGTTTTTT.

This clonotype was observed at least ten times. The chain has TRBV6-2 or TRBV6-3 and TRBJ1-3; 7 positions match TRBD1. The ends lost 7 bases at V and 7 bases at J; junction bases unmatched: 10. This CDR3 contains 14 residues. Germline CDR1 MNHEY, CDR2 SVGEGT. This CDR3 reads CASTLQGSGNTIYF. The CDR3 nucleotides are TGTGCCAGCACCTTACAGGGGTCGGGCAACACCATATATTTT.

This clonotype has more than one count but fewer than ten. The chain links TRBV6-1 to TRBJ2-6; 9 bases fit TRBD1. Germline V gene data show CDR1 as MNHNS and CDR2 as SASEGT. The CDR3 sequence is 16 residues long. V lost 6 bases and J lost 2; bases outside the gene matches: 5. DNA of the CDR3: TGTGCCAGCAGAAACACAGGGGGCGCTGGGGCCAACGTCCTGACTTTC. It yields the protein CASRNTGGAGANVLTF.

The chain combines TRBV10-1 with TRBJ2-2; D is possibly TRBD1 (5 bases). This CDR3 comprises 14 residues. In germline, CDR1 is WNHNN, CDR2 SYGVQD (reference sequence). Trimming took off 3 bases at V and 3 bases at J, with 8 bases between the two ends. The CDR3 region is CASSEDSHTGELFF. CDR3 sequence (DNA): TGCGCCAGCAGTGAAGACAGTCACACCGGGGAGCTGTTTTTT.

In its sample, this clonotype was seen a few times. The chain carries TRBV6-5 and TRBJ1-5; 10 bases align to TRBD1. In germline, CDR1 is MNHEY, CDR2 SVGAGI. The junction had 4 bases not matched to a gene; V was cut back by 0 bases and J by 2 bases. The CDR3 sequence is 17 residues long. CDR3 residues: CASSYSPGQGGNQPQHF. CDR3 sequence (DNA): TGTGCCAGCAGTTACTCCCCTGGACAGGGGGGCAATCAGCCCCAGCATTTT.

This clonotype showed up many times. This chain connects TRBV12-3 or TRBV12-4 to TRBJ1-3; the D gene is possibly TRBD1 (5 bases). This CDR3 comprises 15 residues. Between the trimmed V and J ends, which lost 8 bases and 2 bases, there was a span of 16 bases. The chain's CDR3 is CASRRAGPTGNTIYF. The CDR3 bases are TGTGCCAGCCGCCGGGCAGGGCCAACTGGAAACACCATATATTTT.

This clonotype has ten or more counts. The chain combines TRBV6-8 with TRBJ2-1, with D perhaps TRBD1 (6 bases). Germline V gives CDR1 MNHGY, CDR2 SAAAGT. The CDR3 extends over 15 amino acids. Between the trimmed V and J ends, which lost 2 bases and 7 bases, there was a span of 15 bases. This CDR3 reads CASSYLGGAENEQFF. The CDR3 DNA reads TGTGCCAGCAGTTACCTTGGGGGCGCGGAAAATGAGCAGTTCTTC.

J is TRBJ2-7 and V is TRBV7-9; 11 bases agree with TRBD2. V trimming: 5 bases; J trimming: 0 bases; junction bases outside the gene matches: 3. This CDR3 has 15 residues. The V gene's germline CDR1 is SEHNR and CDR2 FQNEAQ (reference sequence). CDR3 coding DNA: TGTGCCAGCAGCCAACTAGCGGGAGTCTCCTACGAGCAGTACTTC. It codes for CASSQLAGVSYEQYF.

About this clonotype: A much larger clonotype is one base distant, so this may be a read error. This chain uses TRBV2 with TRBJ2-1, with D tentatively TRBD1 (5 bases). The CDR3 totals 12 residues. Germline-derived CDR1 and CDR2 are SNHLY and FYNNEI. CDR3 amino acids: CASSKTDNERFF. In DNA, the CDR3 is TGTGCCAGCAGCAAGACAGACAATGAGCGGTTCTTC.

About this clonotype itself: A much more abundant neighbour one base away suggests this may be a read error. The chain has TRBV3-1 and TRBJ2-5, with TRBD2 identical over 7 bases. This CDR3 region has 18 residues. J lost 0 bases, V lost 4 bases, and 14 bases had no gene match. The germline V gene encodes CDR1 LGHDT and CDR2 YNNKEL (reference sequence). This chain's CDR3 is CASSLPPGLFLNQETQYF. DNA for the CDR3: TGTGCCAGCAGCCTTCCCCCGGGACTATTTTTGAACCAAGAGACCCAGTACTTC.

This clonotype was counted ten times or more. This chain uses TRBV5-1 with TRBJ1-1; D gene unclear. Germline V gene sequence: CDR1 SGHRS, CDR2 YFSETQ. The CDR3 is 14 residues long. V shed 0 bases and J shed 0 bases, with 6 bases lying between them. This CDR3 reads CASSLVRVNTEAFF. The CDR3 DNA is TGCGCCAGCAGCTTGGTTCGAGTGAACACTGAAGCTTTCTTT. Full variable domain (outside the CDR3, taken from reference TRBV5-1 and TRBJ1-1): KAGVTQTPRYLIKTRGQQVTLSCSPISGHRSVSWYQQTPGQGLQFLFEYFSETQRNKGNFPGRFSGRQFSNSRSEMNVSTLELGDSALYLCASSLVRVNTEAFFGQGTRLTVV.

This clonotype appeared many times. The gene calls are TRBV20-1 and TRBJ1-1; D remains unclear. V was clipped by 3 bases and J by 2 bases, with 13 bases between them. This CDR3 comprises 14 residues. The germline V gene has CDR1 DFQATT and CDR2 SNEGSKA (reference sequence). In nucleotides, the CDR3 is TGCAGTGCTAGCTGGACGGCCCGAAACACTGAAGCTTTCTTT. This translates into CSASWTARNTEAFF.

This clonotype has ten or more counts. The V and J genes are TRBV6-4 and TRBJ2-2; possible D gene TRBD1, 5 bases. V shed 6 bases and J shed 0 bases, with 5 bases lying between them. The CDR3 is 13 residues long. Looked up from germline, CDR1 is MRHNA and CDR2 is SNTAGT. The CDR3 nucleotides are TGTGCCAGCAGAGGGGCGAACACCGGGGAGCTGTTTTTT. This encodes CASRGANTGELFF.

This clonotype has at least ten counts. V and J are TRBV12-3 or TRBV12-4 and TRBJ1-5, with 8 bases aligning to TRBD1. V trimming: 1 base; J trimming: 4 bases; junction bases outside the gene matches: 3. This CDR3 has 15 residues. The CDR3 reads CASSLGDRRNQPQHF. CDR3 nucleotide sequence: TGTGCCAGCAGTTTAGGGGACAGGAGAAATCAGCCCCAGCATTTT.

About this clonotype: A much larger clone sits a single nucleotide away, making a read error possible. This chain links TRBV20-1 with TRBJ1-3; D remains ambiguous. The CDR3 extends over 12 amino acids. Germline V gives CDR1 DFQATT, CDR2 SNEGSKA (reference sequence). The chain's CDR3 is CSARNFGNTICF. CDR3 nucleotides: TGCAGTGCGCGGAACTTTGGAAACACCATATGTTTT.

The chain links TRBV20-1 to TRBJ2-1; 16 nucleotides align to TRBD2. Germline CDR1 is DFQATT and CDR2 is SNEGSKA (reference sequence). This CDR3 has 16 amino acids. V trimming: 6 bases; J trimming: 8 bases; junction bases outside the gene matches: 10. The CDR3 DNA follows: TGCAGTGCGACGGGACTAGCGGGAGGGCCGGGGGATGAGCAGTTCTTC. Its protein product is CSATGLAGGPGDEQFF.

On this clonotype: A read error may explain this, as a much larger clone is one base away. The chain links TRBV5-1 to TRBJ2-1; 7 bases agree with TRBD1. The CDR3 contains 15 residues. Germline V lookup: CDR1 SGHRS, CDR2 YFSETQ. Trimming removed 7 bases from V and 2 bases from J; junction bases left unmatched: 9. CDR3 nucleotides: TGCGCCAGCGGCTCATCCGGGACAGCCTACAATGAGCAGTTCTTC. Its protein is CASGSSGTAYNEQFF.

This clonotype showed up many times. V is TRBV12-3 or TRBV12-4 and J is TRBJ2-5; 8 bases align to TRBD1. The CDR3 is 13 amino acids. The trim removed 4 bases at V and 5 bases at J, leaving 3 bases unmatched. As DNA, the CDR3 is TGTGCCAGCAGTTATGACAGGGGCGAGACCCAGTACTTC. It translates to CASSYDRGETQYF.